A single sample is the source of the 24 T cell receptor beta chains below, sequenced in a study of cytomegalovirus exposure and HLA in healthy donors. The PCR used 60 Vbeta and 13 Jbeta primers. Data came from immunoSEQ multiplex PCR; TCRdb stores just in-frame clones and leaves some out. The sample holds 150,000 to 200,000 clones, around 81% seen once. Sequenced input: PBMCs. The receptors originated from a woman in her twenties or thirties in good health and CMV-seronegative.

The chain employs TRBV19 and TRBJ1-2; D perhaps matches TRBD1 (6 bases). CDR3 length equals 13 residues. Trimming took 5 bases from V and 1 from J, leaving 8 bases between them. Germline CDR1 and CDR2: LNHDA and SQIVND (reference sequence). The CDR3 nucleotides are TGTGCCAGTAGTGGACAGCTTAACTATGGCTACACCTTC. It is translated as CASSGQLNYGYTF.

This clone was seen just once. The V gene is TRBV4-1, the J gene TRBJ1-1; D is unresolved. CDR1 is MGHRA, CDR2 YSYEKL, per germline. The length of the CDR3 is 15 residues. V lost 1 base and J 3 bases, leaving 12 bases between the germline ends. CDR3 nucleotide sequence: TGCGCCAGCAGCCAAGCCCCCGTCCGGGACACTGAAGCTTTCTTT. This sequence encodes CASSQAPVRDTEAFF.

This clone was recorded only once. V and J are TRBV12-5 and TRBJ2-2, with 7 bases that match TRBD2. The CDR3 runs 16 residues. The trim removed 3 bases at V and 1 base at J, leaving 5 bases unmatched. Per the germline V gene, CDR1 is LGHNT and CDR2 is FRNRAP. The CDR3 coding sequence is TGTGCTAGTGGTTTCGCTAGCGGAGAGAACACCGGGGAGCTGTTTTTT. It codes for CASGFASGENTGELFF.

The chain employs TRBV19 and TRBJ2-5, with 10 bases aligning to TRBD2. This CDR3 has 13 residues. The germline gives CDR1 LNHDA, CDR2 SQIVND (reference sequence). V was pared by 9 bases and J by 5 bases, with 6 bases of the junction left unmatched. Here the CDR3 DNA reads TGTGCCAGCAACAGCGGGGGGGCGGAGACCCAGTACTTC. Translating it yields CASNSGGAETQYF.

This chain connects TRBV4-3 to TRBJ1-2; TRBD1 matches 7 bases. Germline V gene sequence: CDR1 LGHNA, CDR2 YSLEER. The V gene end was trimmed by 0 bases and the J gene end by 4 bases; junction bases not matched to a gene: 5. The CDR3 is made up of 15 amino acids. The CDR3: CASSQDRDSPYGYTF. The CDR3 DNA sequence: TGCGCCAGCAGCCAAGACAGGGACAGCCCCTATGGCTACACCTTC.

CDR3 amino acids: CATSRDPFAGHYYEQYF. CDR3 in DNA: TGTGCCACCAGCAGAGATCCCTTCGCGGGGCACTACTACGAGCAGTACTTC. This chain links TRBV15 with TRBJ2-7; a possible D gene is TRBD2 (6 bases). The V end lost 0 bases, the J end lost 3 bases, and 18 bases lay between the germline ends. From germline, CDR1 is LNHNV and CDR2 YYDKDF (reference sequence). The CDR3 consists of 17 residues.

This chain connects TRBV4-1 to TRBJ1-2; D may be TRBD1 (5 bases). This CDR3 has 15 residues. Germline-derived CDR1 and CDR2 are MGHRA and YSYEKL. Trimming cost V 4 bases and J 3 bases, with 15 bases left between them. The CDR3 bases are TGCGCCAGCAGCCCAAACAGGTTAAATGACTATGGCTACACCTTC. This sequence encodes CASSPNRLNDYGYTF.

In its sample, this clone was seen a few times. The V and J genes are TRBV10-3 and TRBJ2-2; 7 bases fit TRBD2. V dropped 6 bases and J dropped 5; count of bases not matched to a gene: 12. The CDR3 runs to 16 residues. In germline, CDR1 is ENHRY, CDR2 SYGVKD. CDR3 nucleotides: TGTGCCATCAGCCGGGAGGCAACGGGGGTTACCGGGGAGCTGTTTTTT. Protein sequence: CAISREATGVTGELFF.

Concerning this clone itself: The junction departs from the called germline gene at one end, perhaps through a read error. V and J are TRBV15 and TRBJ1-5; the match to TRBD1 covers 8 bases. CDR1 is LNHNV, CDR2 YYDKDF, per germline (reference sequence). The CDR3 runs 16 residues. DNA for the CDR3: TGTGCCACCAGCGGAGAATATCAGGGGGCAGGCCAGCCCCAGCATTTT. Translated: CATSGEYQGAGQPQHF.

V gene TRBV5-4 combines with J gene TRBJ2-2, with TRBD2 matching over 7 bases. Trimming removed 5 bases from V and 7 bases from J; junction bases left unmatched: 14. The CDR3 is 16 amino acids. The germline CDR1 and CDR2 sequences are SGHNT and YYREEE (reference sequence). CDR3 region: CASSFYWRESIGELFF. In nucleotides, the CDR3 is TGTGCCAGCAGTTTTTACTGGCGGGAGTCCATCGGGGAGCTGTTTTTT.

The chain carries TRBV2 and TRBJ1-2; possible D gene TRBD1, 6 bases. Germline CDR1 is SNHLY and CDR2 is FYNNEI. Between the trimmed V and J ends, which lost 6 bases and 7 bases, there was a span of 12 bases. This CDR3 region has 12 residues. CDR3: CASRDDRTGYTF. The CDR3 DNA follows: TGTGCCAGCAGGGATGACAGGACTGGCTACACCTTC.

This clone was observed once. This chain joins TRBV29-1 and TRBJ2-7; D is undetermined. This CDR3 is built from 12 residues. Germline CDR1 and CDR2: SQVTM and ANQGSEA. V was cut by 4 bases and J by 1 base, with 8 bases left in between. CDR3 in DNA: TGCAGCGTTGGGCGGCAGTCCTACGAGCAGTACTTC. Encoded protein: CSVGRQSYEQYF.

V is TRBV7-2 and J is TRBJ1-1; D is perhaps TRBD1 (5 bases). CDR1 SGHTA and CDR2 FQGNSA come from the germline V gene. The CDR3 contains 15 residues. V was shortened by 1 base and J by 0 bases, with 9 bases between the two germline ends. The CDR3 nucleotides read TGTGCCAGCAGCTTAGGGACAACTATGAACACTGAAGCTTTCTTT. Translating gives CASSLGTTMNTEAFF.

The rearrangement uses TRBV20-1 and TRBJ1-2; D is undetermined. The CDR3 covers 10 residues. V was trimmed by 2 bases and J by 5 bases, leaving 3 bases between them. Germline CDR1 and CDR2: DFQATT and SNEGSKA (reference sequence). Here the CDR3 reads CSARRYGYTF. CDR3 DNA sequence: TGCAGTGCTAGACGGTATGGCTACACCTTC.

This sequence joins TRBV28 and TRBJ1-2, with D unclear. Trimming left V 7 bases short and J 1 base short, with 13 bases between. Germline assignment: CDR1 MDHEN and CDR2 SYDVKM. CDR3 length: 14 amino acids. The CDR3: CASTPSSHNYGYTF. CDR3 nucleotides: TGTGCCAGCACCCCATCGAGTCATAACTATGGCTACACCTTC.

The chain recombines TRBV4-2 with TRBJ2-1; 13 bases agree with TRBD2. The V segment lost 1 base and the J segment 3 bases; nucleotides outside the gene matches: 0. The V gene's germline CDR1 is LGHNA and CDR2 YNFKEQ. CDR3 length: 16 amino acids. The CDR3 nucleotides read TGTGCCAGCAGCCAAGGGACTAGCGGGAGCTACAATGAGCAGTTCTTC. It encodes CASSQGTSGSYNEQFF.

This clone was recorded a few times. The chain employs TRBV2 and TRBJ2-3; 7 bases fit TRBD1. CDR3 size: 14 residues. Trimming removed 3 bases from V and 5 bases from J; junction bases left unmatched: 5. Germline CDR1 reads SNHLY; CDR2 reads FYNNEI. The CDR3 nucleotides read TGTGCCAGCAGTGACCAGGGGGTAGGAGATACGCAGTATTTT. This sequence encodes CASSDQGVGDTQYF. The variable domain in full, with the rest retrieved from reference TRBV2 and TRBJ2-3, is EPEVTQTPSHQVTQMGQEVILRCVPISNHLYFYWYRQILGQKVEFLVSFYNNEISEKSEIFDDQFSVERPDGSNFTLKIRSTKLEDSAMYFCASSDQGVGDTQYFGPGTRLTVL.

The rearrangement links TRBV19 to TRBJ1-5, with 10 bases matching TRBD1. J was trimmed by 4 bases and V by 5 bases; bases with no gene match: 8. Germline-derived CDR1 and CDR2 are LNHDA and SQIVND (reference sequence). The CDR3 covers 16 residues. The CDR3 coding sequence is TGTGCCAGTAGTCACCCCGGACAGGGGGGGAATCAGCCCCAGCATTTT. Translation gives CASSHPGQGGNQPQHF.

The rearrangement uses TRBV7-2 and TRBJ2-2; 9 bases map to TRBD1. Per germline, CDR1 SGHTA and CDR2 FQGNSA. CDR3 length: 16 amino acids. V lost 4 bases, J lost 4 bases, and 7 bases stayed unmatched. The CDR3 DNA reads as TGTGCCAGCAGCTCCGGACAGGGGCGTGCCACCGGGGAGCTGTTTTTT. Amino acid sequence: CASSSGQGRATGELFF.

J is TRBJ2-1 and V is TRBV7-6; the match to TRBD2 covers 9 bases. V shed 4 bases, J shed 7 bases, and the junction held 8 bases outside the gene matches. The CDR3 runs 15 residues. CDR1 and CDR2 from the germline V gene are SGHVS and FNYEAQ. The CDR3 nucleotides read TGTGCCAGCAGCTACAGCGGGGGGTCCGGGAATGAGCAGTTCTTC. This translates into CASSYSGGSGNEQFF.

CDR3 bases: TGTGCCAGCAGCAAGCGTCTCCAACCCTACGAGCAGTACTTC. Translating it yields CASSKRLQPYEQYF. The chain links TRBV13 to TRBJ2-7; no definite D call. The CDR3 length is 14 residues. V gave up 5 bases and J gave up 2 bases, with 13 bases separating them. CDR1 and CDR2 from the germline V gene are PRHDT and FYEKMQ (reference sequence).

The chain combines TRBV5-1 with TRBJ2-7; 7 bases map to TRBD2. Looked up from germline, CDR1 is SGHRS and CDR2 is YFSETQ. This CDR3 contains 14 residues. The J segment lost 5 bases and the V segment lost 5 bases, leaving 10 bases of the junction unmatched. Written as DNA, the CDR3 is TGCGCCAGCAGACCCGAGGGCGGGAGCAACGAGCAGTACTTC. This sequence encodes CASRPEGGSNEQYF.

The chain recombines TRBV27 with TRBJ2-7, with TRBD2 identical over 7 bases. The CDR3 length is 15 residues. V was pared by 5 bases and J by 3 bases, with 10 bases of the junction left unmatched. CDR1 MNHEY and CDR2 SMNVEV come from the germline V gene (reference sequence). In nucleotides, the CDR3 is TGTGCCAGCAGTCCCCGACTAGCAGCTGACTACGAGCAGTACTTC. Residues: CASSPRLAADYEQYF.

CDR3 sequence reads: CASSTGLGVTDTQYF. CDR3 in DNA: TGTGCCAGCAGCACCGGACTAGGGGTGACAGATACGCAGTATTTT. The chain joins TRBV11-3 to TRBJ2-3; 7 bases line up with TRBD2. V shed 5 bases and J 3 bases; nucleotides not matched to a gene: 8. The CDR3 is 15 residues long. Germline V gene sequence: CDR1 SGHNT, CDR2 YENEEA. Full variable domain (outside the CDR3, taken from reference TRBV11-3 and TRBJ2-3): EAGVVQSPRYKIIEKKQPVAFWCNPISGHNTLYWYLQNLGQGPELLIRYENEEAVDDSQLPKDRFSAERLKGVDSTLKIQPAELGDSAVYLCASSTGLGVTDTQYFGPGTRLTVL.